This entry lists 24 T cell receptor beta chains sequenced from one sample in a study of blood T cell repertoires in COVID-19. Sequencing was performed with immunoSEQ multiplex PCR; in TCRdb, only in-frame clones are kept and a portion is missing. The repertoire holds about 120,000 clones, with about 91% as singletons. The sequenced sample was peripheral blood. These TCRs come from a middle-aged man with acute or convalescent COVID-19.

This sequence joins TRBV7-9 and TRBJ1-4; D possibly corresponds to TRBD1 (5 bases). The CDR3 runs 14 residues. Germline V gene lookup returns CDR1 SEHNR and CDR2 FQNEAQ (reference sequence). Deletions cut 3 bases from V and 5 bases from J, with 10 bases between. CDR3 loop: CASSFGQGNEKLFF. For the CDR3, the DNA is TGTGCCAGCAGCTTCGGCCAGGGAAATGAAAAACTGTTTTTT.

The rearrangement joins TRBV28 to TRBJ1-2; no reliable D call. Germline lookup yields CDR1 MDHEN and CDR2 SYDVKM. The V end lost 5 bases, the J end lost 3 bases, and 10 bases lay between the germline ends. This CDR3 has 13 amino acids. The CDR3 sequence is CASSPGDYYGYTF. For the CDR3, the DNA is TGTGCCAGCAGTCCCGGTGACTACTATGGCTACACCTTC.

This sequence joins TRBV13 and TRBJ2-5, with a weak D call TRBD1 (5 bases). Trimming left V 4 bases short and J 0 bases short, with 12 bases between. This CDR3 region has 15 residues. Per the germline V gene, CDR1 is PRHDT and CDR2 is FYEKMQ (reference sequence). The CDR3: CASSSDRLYQETQYF. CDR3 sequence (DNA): TGTGCCAGCAGCTCCGACAGACTGTACCAAGAGACCCAGTACTTC.

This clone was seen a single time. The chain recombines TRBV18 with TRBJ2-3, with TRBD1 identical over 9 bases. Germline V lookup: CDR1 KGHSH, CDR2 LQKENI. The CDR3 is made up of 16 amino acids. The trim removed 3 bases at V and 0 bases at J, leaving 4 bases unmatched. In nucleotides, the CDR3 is TGTGCCAGCTCACCGCGCGGGACAGGGAGCACAGATACGCAGTATTTT. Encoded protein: CASSPRGTGSTDTQYF. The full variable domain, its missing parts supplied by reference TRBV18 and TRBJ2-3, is NAGVMQNPRHLVRRRGQEARLRCSPMKGHSHVYWYRQLPEEGLKFMVYLQKENIIDESGMPKERFSAEFPKEGPSILRIQQVVRGDSAAYFCASSPRGTGSTDTQYFGPGTRLTVL.

In DNA form, the CDR3 reads TGTGCCAGCAAAGGCGGCAGCTCTAATTCACCCCTCCACTTT. Its protein is CASKGGSSNSPLHF. This chain connects TRBV28 to TRBJ1-6; unclear D gene. The V and J ends lost 7 bases and 6 bases respectively, with 13 bases between them. In germline, CDR1 is MDHEN, CDR2 SYDVKM. The CDR3 has 14 amino acids.

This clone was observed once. CDR3 sequence: CSASQGQNNQPQHF. CDR3 DNA sequence: TGCAGTGCTAGTCAGGGACAGAACAATCAGCCCCAGCATTTT. The chain uses TRBV20-1 and TRBJ1-5; 7 bases fit TRBD1. CDR1 is DFQATT, CDR2 SNEGSKA, per germline (reference sequence). The V and J ends lost 3 bases and 3 bases, in that order; junction bases with no gene match: 5. This CDR3 comprises 14 residues.

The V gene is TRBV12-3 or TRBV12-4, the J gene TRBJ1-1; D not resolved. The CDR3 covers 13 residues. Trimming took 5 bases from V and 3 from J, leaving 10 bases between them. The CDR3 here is CASSPQWYTEAFF. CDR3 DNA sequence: TGTGCCAGCAGTCCTCAGTGGTACACTGAAGCTTTCTTT.

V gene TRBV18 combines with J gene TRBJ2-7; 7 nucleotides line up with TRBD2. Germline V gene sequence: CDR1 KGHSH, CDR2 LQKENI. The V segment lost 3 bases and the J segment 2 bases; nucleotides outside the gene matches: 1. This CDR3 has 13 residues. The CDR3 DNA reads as TGTGCCAGCTCACCTGGGACTACCTACGAGCAGTACTTC. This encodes CASSPGTTYEQYF.

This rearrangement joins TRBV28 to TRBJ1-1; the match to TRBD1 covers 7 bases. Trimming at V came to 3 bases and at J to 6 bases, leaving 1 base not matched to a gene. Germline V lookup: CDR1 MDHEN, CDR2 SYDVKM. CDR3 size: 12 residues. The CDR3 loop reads CASSLTGSEAFF. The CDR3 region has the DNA TGTGCCAGCAGTTTGACAGGGTCTGAAGCTTTCTTT.

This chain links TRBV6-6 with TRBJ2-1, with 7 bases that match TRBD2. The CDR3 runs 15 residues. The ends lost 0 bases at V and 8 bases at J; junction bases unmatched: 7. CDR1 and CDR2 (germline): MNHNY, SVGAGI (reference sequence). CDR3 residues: CASSYSGGRIDEQFF. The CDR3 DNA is TGTGCCAGCAGTTACTCGGGCGGGAGAATCGATGAGCAGTTCTTC.

CDR3 nucleotide sequence: TGTGCCAGCAGCCATCAACCGGGAAACAACTATGGCTACACCTTC. Its protein product is CASSHQPGNNYGYTF. The rearrangement links TRBV7-2 to TRBJ1-2; D gene uncertain. The CDR3 totals 15 residues. Germline CDR1 is SGHTA and CDR2 is FQGNSA. Trimming took off 5 bases at V and 2 bases at J, with 15 bases between the two ends.

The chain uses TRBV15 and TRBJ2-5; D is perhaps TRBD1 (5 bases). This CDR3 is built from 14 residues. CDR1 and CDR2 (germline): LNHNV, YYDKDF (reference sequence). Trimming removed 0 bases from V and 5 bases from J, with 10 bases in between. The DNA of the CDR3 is TGTGCCACCAGCAGAGAAGGGGCCCGGGAGACCCAGTACTTC. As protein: CATSREGARETQYF.

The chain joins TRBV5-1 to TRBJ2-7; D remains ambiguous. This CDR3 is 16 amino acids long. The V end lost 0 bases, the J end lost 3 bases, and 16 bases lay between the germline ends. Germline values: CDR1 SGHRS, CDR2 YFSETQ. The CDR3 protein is CASSLEAASPLYEQYF. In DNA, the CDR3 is TGCGCCAGCAGCTTGGAGGCGGCTAGTCCGCTCTACGAGCAGTACTTC. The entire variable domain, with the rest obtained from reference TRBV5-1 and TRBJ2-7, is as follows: KAGVTQTPRYLIKTRGQQVTLSCSPISGHRSVSWYQQTPGQGLQFLFEYFSETQRNKGNFPGRFSGRQFSNSRSEMNVSTLELGDSALYLCASSLEAASPLYEQYFGPGTRLTVT.

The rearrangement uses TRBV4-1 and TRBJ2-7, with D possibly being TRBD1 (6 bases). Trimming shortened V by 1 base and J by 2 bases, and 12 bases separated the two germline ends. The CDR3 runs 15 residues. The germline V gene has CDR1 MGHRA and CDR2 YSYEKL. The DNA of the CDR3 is TGCGCCAGCAGCCAAGTGGCGACAGGAGCCTACGAGCAGTACTTC. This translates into CASSQVATGAYEQYF.

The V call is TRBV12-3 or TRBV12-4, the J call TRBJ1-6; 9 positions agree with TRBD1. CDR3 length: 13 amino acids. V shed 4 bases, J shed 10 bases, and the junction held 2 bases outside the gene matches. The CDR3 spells CASSYRGQSPLHF. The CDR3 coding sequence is TGTGCCAGCAGTTACAGGGGGCAATCACCCCTCCACTTT.

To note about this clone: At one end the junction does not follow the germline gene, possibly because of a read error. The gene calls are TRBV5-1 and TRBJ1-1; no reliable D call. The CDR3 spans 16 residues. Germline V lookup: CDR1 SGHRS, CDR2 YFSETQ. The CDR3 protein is CASSLGSVAVNPEAFF. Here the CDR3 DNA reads TGCGCCAGCAGCTTGGGGAGCGTCGCAGTGAACCCTGAAGCTTTCTTT.

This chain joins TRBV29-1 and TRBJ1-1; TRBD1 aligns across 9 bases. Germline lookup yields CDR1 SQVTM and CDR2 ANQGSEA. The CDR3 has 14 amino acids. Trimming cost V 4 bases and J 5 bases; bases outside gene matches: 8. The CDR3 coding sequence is TGCAGCGTTGCGGGACAGGGAGTAGATACTGAAGCTTTCTTT. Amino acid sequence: CSVAGQGVDTEAFF.

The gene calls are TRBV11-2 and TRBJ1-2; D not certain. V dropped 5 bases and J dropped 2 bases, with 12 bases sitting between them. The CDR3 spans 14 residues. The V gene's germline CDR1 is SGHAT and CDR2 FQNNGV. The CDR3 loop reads CASSPHAGNYGYTF. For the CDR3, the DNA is TGTGCCAGCAGCCCCCACGCGGGGAACTATGGCTACACCTTC.

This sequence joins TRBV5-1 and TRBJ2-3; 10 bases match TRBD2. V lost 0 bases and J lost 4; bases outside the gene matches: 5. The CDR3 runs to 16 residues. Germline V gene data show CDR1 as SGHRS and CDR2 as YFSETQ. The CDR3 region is CASSLGLAGVADTQYF. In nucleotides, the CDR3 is TGCGCCAGCAGCTTGGGGCTAGCGGGAGTAGCAGATACGCAGTATTTT. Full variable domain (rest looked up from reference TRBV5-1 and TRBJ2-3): KAGVTQTPRYLIKTRGQQVTLSCSPISGHRSVSWYQQTPGQGLQFLFEYFSETQRNKGNFPGRFSGRQFSNSRSEMNVSTLELGDSALYLCASSLGLAGVADTQYFGPGTRLTVL.

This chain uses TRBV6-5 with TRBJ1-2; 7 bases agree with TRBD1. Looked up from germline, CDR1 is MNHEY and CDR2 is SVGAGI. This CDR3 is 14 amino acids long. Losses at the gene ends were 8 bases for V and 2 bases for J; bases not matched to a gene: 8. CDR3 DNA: TGTGCCAGCTTGGAGGGGGCACGGAACTATGGCTACACCTTC. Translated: CASLEGARNYGYTF.

This chain's CDR3 is CASSLVGGRFSNQPQHF. CDR3 DNA: TGTGCCAGCAGCCTCGTAGGGGGCCGATTTAGCAATCAGCCCCAGCATTTT. V is TRBV7-2 and J is TRBJ1-5, with TRBD1 matching over 7 bases. The CDR3 runs to 17 residues. With 5 bases clipped from V and 0 bases from J, the junction kept 10 bases outside the gene matches. Germline CDR1 SGHTA, CDR2 FQGNSA.

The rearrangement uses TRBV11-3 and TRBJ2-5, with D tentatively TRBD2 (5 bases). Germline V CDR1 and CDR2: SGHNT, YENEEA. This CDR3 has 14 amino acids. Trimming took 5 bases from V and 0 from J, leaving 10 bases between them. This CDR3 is CASSAGGYQETQYF. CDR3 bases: TGTGCCAGCAGCGCAGGCGGGTACCAAGAGACCCAGTACTTC.

This chain's CDR3 is CARSCGPRGGYTF. As DNA, the CDR3 is TGTGCCAGAAGCTGTGGGCCCCGTGGGGGCTACACCTTC. The rearrangement uses TRBV5-3 and TRBJ1-2; no clear D gene. TRBV5-3 is known as an ORF, though its function is uncertain. Trimming shortened V by 3 bases and J by 8 bases, and 14 bases separated the two germline ends. The CDR3 spans 13 residues.

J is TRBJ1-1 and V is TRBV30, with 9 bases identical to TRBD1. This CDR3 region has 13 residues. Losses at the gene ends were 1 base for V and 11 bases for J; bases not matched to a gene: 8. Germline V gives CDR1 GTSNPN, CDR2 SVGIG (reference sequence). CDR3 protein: CAWSGDRDVGAFF. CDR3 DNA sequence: TGTGCCTGGAGTGGGGACAGGGATGTTGGGGCTTTCTTT.